The 3 T cell receptor beta chains below all came from one sample that was sequenced in a study of cytomegalovirus exposure and HLA in healthy donors. Amplification used 60 Vbeta primers and 13 Jbeta primers. Produced via immunoSEQ multiplex PCR; TCRdb's table is partial and in-frame only. Of about 120,000 clones in the sample, 74% were seen once. Sequencing input: PBMCs. These receptors were obtained from a male donor in good health and CMV-seronegative.

The table lists this clone with a few counts. This chain joins TRBV4-1 and TRBJ1-3; D gene unclear. The CDR3 sequence is 15 residues long. V shed 1 base and J shed 1 base, with 8 bases lying between them. CDR1 and CDR2 (germline): MGHRA, YSYEKL. The CDR3 spells CASSQVSGSGNTIYF. The CDR3 bases are TGCGCCAGCAGCCAAGTCTCAGGATCTGGAAACACCATATATTTT.

The J gene is TRBJ2-7, the V gene TRBV18, with TRBD1 as a possible D gene (6 bases). The germline gives CDR1 KGHSH, CDR2 LQKENI. There are 13 residues in the CDR3. The V end was cut by 5 bases, the J end by 5 bases, with 13 bases between. CDR3 in amino acids: CASSAETGNEQYF. The CDR3 DNA sequence: TGTGCCAGCTCAGCCGAAACAGGGAACGAGCAGTACTTC.

The rearrangement uses TRBV14 and TRBJ1-4, with no clear D. This CDR3 contains 12 residues. The ends were cut back, 1 base at V and 7 bases at J, with 4 bases in the middle. In germline, CDR1 is SGHDN, CDR2 FVKESK. The CDR3 region is CASSQVSEKLFF. CDR3 sequence (DNA): TGTGCCAGCAGCCAAGTTAGTGAAAAACTGTTTTTT.